This T cell receptor beta chain was identified in a study of memory B cells and T cells in multiple sclerosis. Study-wide results and caveats: Shared clonotype counts depended on differing compartment clone-set sizes and were normalized.

Profiled with immunoSEQ multiplex PCR; TCRdb holds only in-frame clones, not every one. Of roughly 30,000 clones in the sample, about 82% are singletons; the top ten hold about 2.5%. This clone was seen a single time. Its antigen is as yet unknown. Separate sequencing covered autoproliferating (CFSE-dim) and non-proliferating (CFSE-high) T cells from stimulus-free culture. Pooled replicate wells came from approximately 51 million CFSE-labeled PBMCs cultured 7 days without stimulus. PBMCs were labeled with approximately 0.5 uM CFSE and cultured without exogenous stimuli. Germline CDR1 and CDR2: SGHDT and YYEEEE. This CDR3 spans 14 amino acids. V dropped 0 bases and J dropped 5; count of bases not matched to a gene: 3.

The chain employs TRBV5-6 and TRBJ1-2, with 8 positions matching TRBD1. The receptor comes from a human donor with multiple sclerosis. Sequencing was carried out using PBMCs from blood kept in culture. CDR3 bases: TGTGCCAGCAGCTTGGCACAGGGGGTATATGGCTACACCTTC. As protein: CASSLAQGVYGYTF.